Listed here are 5 T cell receptor beta chains from one sample, sequenced in a study of human T cells and chemical hapten exposure. TCRdb re-called the RACE reads through MiXCR, storing one row per CDR3 protein. The sample records some 71,000 distinct CDR3 sequences, 10% being singletons. Time point noted: patch test 2, 6 weeks after DPC sensitization. Treatment here: therapeutic diphenylcyclopropenone sensitization with weekly scalp DPC. Sample: whole blood, taken in connection with sensitization to the hapten diphenylcyclopropenone (DPC). The receptor set was obtained from a woman between 50 and 59 years old with alopecia areata. Some clones in this sample may be carry-over from other donors' samples.

The chain employs TRBV6-2 or TRBV6-3 and TRBJ2-1; 7 bases line up with TRBD2. Trimming took 6 bases from V and 1 from J; bases not matched to a gene: 6. CDR3 length equals 15 residues. The V gene's germline CDR1 is MNHEY and CDR2 SVGEGT. The CDR3 DNA reads as TGTGCCAGCAGGGGGGGGAGTATGTCCTACAATGAGCAGTTCTTC. It is translated as CASRGGSMSYNEQFF.

This clonotype was seen at least ten times. This chain connects TRBV2 to TRBJ2-7; perhaps TRBD1 as D (5 bases). Germline lookup yields CDR1 SNHLY and CDR2 FYNNEI. The CDR3 length is 14 residues. V gave up 8 bases and J gave up 1 base, with 15 bases separating them. CDR3 loop: CASGPGHFSYEQYF. The CDR3 nucleotides read TGTGCCAGCGGCCCCGGACATTTTTCCTACGAGCAGTACTTC.

This clonotype appeared many times. For the CDR3, the DNA is TGTGCCAGCGCCTCCTCCGACAGGGGAGGGAACACCGGGGAGCTGTTTTTT. This gives the protein CASASSDRGGNTGELFF. The rearrangement joins TRBV11-2 to TRBJ2-2, with TRBD1 identical over 8 bases. The V gene's germline CDR1 is SGHAT and CDR2 FQNNGV. CDR3 length: 17 amino acids. V lost 8 bases and J lost 1; bases outside the gene matches: 12.

This clonotype has a count of ten or more. This chain joins TRBV6-5 and TRBJ1-2; 7 bases map to TRBD1. The CDR3 spans 13 residues. J lost 4 bases, V lost 6 bases, and 5 bases had no gene match. CDR1 and CDR2 (germline): MNHEY, SVGAGI. The CDR3 sequence is CASSRTGTYGYTF. CDR3 coding DNA: TGTGCCAGCAGCAGGACAGGCACCTATGGCTACACCTTC.

The table lists this clonotype with many counts. The V and J genes are TRBV18 and TRBJ2-1; D perhaps matches TRBD2 (5 bases). The V gene lost 3 bases and the J gene lost 7 bases, with 16 bases spanning the gap. The CDR3 extends over 15 amino acids. Germline assignment: CDR1 KGHSH and CDR2 LQKENI. Here the CDR3 DNA reads TGTGCCAGCTCACCTAGCTCTCCCGGAGGTAATGAGCAGTTCTTC. This translates into CASSPSSPGGNEQFF.